This T cell receptor beta chain comes out of a study of T cell responses to AZD1222 COVID-19 vaccine. Profiled with immunoSEQ multiplex PCR; TCRdb holds only in-frame clones, not every one. The sample records over 95,000 clones, around nine tenths being singletons. General study findings and limits: Variant regions that are unmutated are reportedly the target of nearly half of spike-specific TCRs.

To note about this clone: The antigen remains undetermined.

Germline V lookup: CDR1 LGHDT, CDR2 YNNKEL (reference sequence). V was cut by 4 bases and J by 1 base, with 7 bases left in between. CDR3 length equals 13 residues. Material: peripheral blood, obtained 28 days after the second AZD1222 dose. This TCR came from an adult who received the AZD1222 COVID-19 vaccine. The chain combines TRBV3-1 (or the pseudogene TRBV3-2) with TRBJ1-1, with no clear D. The CDR3, as DNA: TGTGCCAGCAGCCGTTCAAGGAACACTGAAGCTTTCTTT. Encoded protein: CASSRSRNTEAFF.